A selection of T cell receptor beta chains follows, all from one sample in a study of blood T cell repertoires in COVID-19. Data came from immunoSEQ multiplex PCR; TCRdb stores just in-frame clones and leaves some out. The table shows 250,000 to 300,000 clones, with roughly 89% occurring only once. Sequenced material: PBMCs or T cells enriched from blood (not recorded which). Receptors were obtained from a woman between 55 and 75 years old who had recovered from COVID-19. The CDR3 runs from the conserved cysteine through the conserved F or W. Each record gives: clone size, J gene, V gene, D gene, CDR3 DNA, CDR3 protein. D genes are given only for firm matches. Size is omitted from some rows. Given values are once, few, many or a class for expanded clones.

size: -; J: TRBJ1-4; V: TRBV30; D: TRBD1; DNA: TGTGCCTGGAATAGGGACAGATCTAATGAAAAACTGTTTTTT; CDR3: CAWNRDRSNEKLFF
size: -; J: TRBJ2-3; V: TRBV7-3; D: TRBD1; DNA: TGTGCCAGCAGCCCCGGGACAGGGTATGGCACGCAGTATTTT; CDR3: CASSPGTGYGTQYF
size: -; J: TRBJ2-7; V: TRBV6-6; D: TRBD1; DNA: TGTGCCAGCAGTTATGGGTCAGGGGGCGCCTACGAGCAGTACTTC; CDR3: CASSYGSGGAYEQYF
size: -; J: TRBJ2-2; V: TRBV15; D: TRBD2; DNA: TGTGCCACCAGCAGAGATCTGAGGCGAGCCGGGAGGAAGGAGCTGTTTTTT; CDR3: CATSRDLRRAGRKELFF
size: -; J: TRBJ1-2; V: TRBV12-3/TRBV12-4; D: -; DNA: TGTGCCAGCAGACGGACAGTCTATGGCTACACCTTC; CDR3: CASRRTVYGYTF
size: -; J: TRBJ2-3; V: TRBV3-1/TRBV3-2; D: -; DNA: TGTGCCAGCAGCCAAGACATAGTAACGCAGTATTTT; CDR3: CASSQDIVTQYF
size: -; J: TRBJ2-1; V: TRBV5-1; D: TRBD2; DNA: TGCGCCAGCAGCTCTCCTAGCGGGGGTCTCAGCTCCTACAATGAGCAGTTCTTC; CDR3: CASSSPSGGLSSYNEQFF
size: -; J: TRBJ1-1; V: TRBV6-6; D: -; DNA: TGTGCCAGCAGTTACTCGTCAACCGCCAGCACTGAAGCTTTCTTT; CDR3: CASSYSSTASTEAFF
size: -; J: TRBJ1-2; V: TRBV3-1/TRBV3-2; D: TRBD1; DNA: TGTGCCAGCACTCTTGGGACAGGGGTTCGAGGCTACACCTTC; CDR3: CASTLGTGVRGYTF
size: -; J: TRBJ2-1; V: TRBV27; D: TRBD2; DNA: TGTGCCAGCAGTTCGACTAGCGGGGGCCCTAGCTCCTACAATGAGCAGTTCTTC; CDR3: CASSSTSGGPSSYNEQFF
size: -; J: TRBJ1-4; V: TRBV7-9; D: TRBD1; DNA: TGTGCCAGCAGCTTAGGTCCGGACAGGGCTGGAAAACTGTTTTTT; CDR3: CASSLGPDRAGKLFF
size: -; J: TRBJ1-2; V: TRBV4-1; D: TRBD1; DNA: TGCGCCAGCAGCCAAGAAGGGACAGGAGGCTACACCTTC; CDR3: CASSQEGTGGYTF
size: few; J: TRBJ1-5; V: TRBV9; D: TRBD1; DNA: TGTGCCAGCAGCGTAGGGACAGGGGGATTTCAGCCCCAGCATTTT; CDR3: CASSVGTGGFQPQHF
size: -; J: TRBJ2-7; V: TRBV29-1; D: -; DNA: TGCAGCGTTGTAGGAGGGGCGGTCTCCTACGAGCAGTACTTC; CDR3: CSVVGGAVSYEQYF
size: -; J: TRBJ1-2; V: TRBV24-1; D: -; DNA: TGTGCCGCCTACCCGGAGGGCTCCTATGGCTACACCTTC; CDR3: CAAYPEGSYGYTF
size: -; J: TRBJ1-5; V: TRBV6-1; D: TRBD1; DNA: TGTGCCAGCAGTGAAGCGATCGACAGGGTCAATCAGCCCCAGCATTTT; CDR3: CASSEAIDRVNQPQHF
size: -; J: TRBJ1-1; V: TRBV27; D: TRBD1; DNA: TGTGCCAGCAGACGACAGGGGGCAGATGAAGCTTTCTTT; CDR3: CASRRQGADEAFF
size: -; J: TRBJ2-7; V: TRBV2; D: -; DNA: TGTGCCAGCACGACGGGATCGGGCGAGCAGTACTTC; CDR3: CASTTGSGEQYF
size: -; J: TRBJ2-5; V: TRBV5-1; D: TRBD2; DNA: TGCGCCAGCAGCTTTACTAGCGGGGAGACCCAGTACTTC; CDR3: CASSFTSGETQYF
size: -; J: TRBJ1-2; V: TRBV18; D: -; DNA: TGTGCCAGCTCACCACCAGCGAGAGGGGGCTATGGCTACACCTTC; CDR3: CASSPPARGGYGYTF
size: -; J: TRBJ2-7; V: TRBV2; D: -; DNA: TGTGCCAGCAGTGAACTCACAGGGAGTCTCGACGAGCAGTACTTC; CDR3: CASSELTGSLDEQYF
size: -; J: TRBJ2-7; V: TRBV7-6; D: TRBD2; DNA: TGTGCCAGCAGCTCCACGACTAGCGGGGGGTTTGAGCAGTACTTC; CDR3: CASSSTTSGGFEQYF
size: -; J: TRBJ1-6; V: TRBV4-1; D: -; DNA: TGCGCCAGCAGCCAAGACGCCGGAGAGAACTATAATTCACCCCTCCACTTT; CDR3: CASSQDAGENYNSPLHF